Listed here are 30 T cell receptor beta chains from one sample, sequenced in a study of blood T cell repertoires in COVID-19. Generated by immunoSEQ multiplex PCR, the TCRdb table keeps only in-frame clones and is missing some. The table records about 120,000 clones, roughly 84% of them present only once. Specimen: peripheral blood. Receptors originate from a man between 60 and 75 years old with acute or convalescent COVID-19.

J is TRBJ1-2 and V is TRBV9; a possible D gene is TRBD1 (6 bases). Germline CDR1 and CDR2: SGDLS and YYNGEE. This CDR3 is 14 amino acids long. V was pared by 0 bases and J by 5 bases, with 11 bases between. CDR3 residues: CASSVDRAVYGYTF. CDR3 sequence (DNA): TGTGCCAGCAGCGTAGACAGGGCGGTATATGGCTACACCTTC.

The chain recombines TRBV7-6 with TRBJ2-3; D may be TRBD2 (6 bases). Germline CDR1 and CDR2: SGHVS and FNYEAQ. This CDR3 contains 16 residues. V lost 0 bases and J lost 3, with 13 bases in between. The CDR3 DNA is TGTGCCAGCAGCTTAGCGCGAGGGAGGAGTACAGATACGCAGTATTTT. Residues: CASSLARGRSTDTQYF.

The V gene is TRBV5-4, the J gene TRBJ2-1; D possibly corresponds to TRBD2 (7 bases). The CDR3 runs 18 residues. CDR1 is SGHNT and CDR2 is YYREEE in the germline V gene (reference sequence). Trimming shortened V by 4 bases and J by 0 bases, and 20 bases separated the two germline ends. The CDR3 protein is CASSAKGGPLSSYNEQFF. DNA for the CDR3: TGTGCCAGCAGCGCCAAGGGGGGGCCTCTCAGCTCCTACAATGAGCAGTTCTTC.

This clone appeared once. The V gene is TRBV2, the J gene TRBJ1-5; 10 nucleotides line up with TRBD1. Germline CDR1 reads SNHLY; CDR2 reads FYNNEI. The CDR3 loop spans 17 amino acids. The ends lost 5 bases at V and 2 bases at J; junction bases unmatched: 9. CDR3 sequence reads: CASSRGDRGWGNQPQHF. For the CDR3, the DNA is TGTGCCAGCAGTCGCGGGGACAGGGGATGGGGCAATCAGCCCCAGCATTTT.

This chain uses TRBV7-9 with TRBJ2-1; D unclear. CDR1 is SEHNR and CDR2 is FQNEAQ in the germline V gene (reference sequence). The CDR3 length is 15 residues. Between the trimmed V and J ends, which lost 1 base and 4 bases, there was a span of 11 bases. Written as DNA, the CDR3 is TGTGCCAGCAGCTTAGTCCTAGATTTGTACAATGAGCAGTTCTTC. It translates to CASSLVLDLYNEQFF.

The chain uses TRBV29-1 and TRBJ1-5; TRBD1 is a possible D gene (5 bases). Germline CDR1 is SQVTM and CDR2 is ANQGSEA. V lost 5 bases to trimming and J lost 1 base, with 15 bases between them. The CDR3 has 15 amino acids. The CDR3 sequence is CSVMDSSGSNQPQHF. CDR3 DNA: TGCAGCGTTATGGATTCCTCAGGGAGCAATCAGCCCCAGCATTTT.

The V call is TRBV30, the J call TRBJ2-1, with TRBD2 identical over 8 bases. CDR3 length: 17 amino acids. The V gene end was trimmed by 3 bases and the J gene end by 3 bases; junction bases not matched to a gene: 13. In germline, CDR1 is GTSNPN, CDR2 SVGIG (reference sequence). Here the CDR3 reads CAWRATSGLASYNEQFF. DNA for the CDR3: TGTGCCTGGAGAGCCACCTCTGGACTAGCTAGCTACAATGAGCAGTTCTTC.

V gene TRBV27 combines with J gene TRBJ2-3, with TRBD2 identical over 12 bases. The germline V gene encodes CDR1 MNHEY and CDR2 SMNVEV (reference sequence). J lost 0 bases, V lost 5 bases, and 12 bases had no gene match. This CDR3 is 19 amino acids long. CDR3 loop: CASSPQGLAGRISTDTQYF. DNA of the CDR3: TGTGCCAGCAGTCCCCAGGGACTAGCGGGCCGGATTAGCACAGATACGCAGTATTTT.

V usage is TRBV6-5 and J usage is TRBJ2-2, with 7 bases identical to TRBD2. CDR1 and CDR2 (germline): MNHEY, SVGAGI. V lost 1 base and J lost 13; bases outside the gene matches: 12. CDR3 length: 15 amino acids. CDR3 sequence (DNA): TGTGCCAGCAGTTACTATGGGGGGAGGGGCCGTGGGCTGTTTTTT. Translated, it gives CASSYYGGRGRGLFF.

The chain links TRBV28 to TRBJ2-3; tentative D call: TRBD2 (6 bases). The CDR3 spans 11 residues. Germline loops: CDR1 MDHEN, CDR2 SYDVKM. Trimming stripped 8 bases from V and 6 bases from J, with 9 bases between. The CDR3 loop reads CASSGRDTQYF. CDR3 nucleotide sequence: TGTGCCAGCTCAGGGAGGGATACGCAGTATTTT.

The chain recombines TRBV9 with TRBJ1-5; 7 positions match TRBD1. The CDR3 consists of 14 residues. Germline loops: CDR1 SGDLS, CDR2 YYNGEE. Losses at the gene ends were 3 bases for V and 3 bases for J; bases not matched to a gene: 3. CDR3 sequence reads: CASSAGQINQPQHF. The CDR3 nucleotides are TGTGCCAGCAGCGCGGGACAGATCAATCAGCCCCAGCATTTT.

The V and J genes are TRBV6-5 and TRBJ2-1; D is possibly TRBD2 (5 bases). CDR3 length: 15 residues. V was pared by 4 bases and J by 0 bases, with 10 bases between. The germline CDR1 and CDR2 sequences are MNHEY and SVGAGI. CDR3 loop: CASSSLADSYNEQFF. The CDR3 coding sequence is TGTGCCAGCAGTTCGCTAGCAGACTCCTACAATGAGCAGTTCTTC.

The DNA of the CDR3 is TGTGCCAGCAGTTTCACTCCCGTAGGGGGTGGCTACACCTTC. Its translation is CASSFTPVGGGYTF. The chain joins TRBV27 to TRBJ1-2, with D perhaps TRBD1 (6 bases). V was trimmed by 3 bases and J by 7 bases, leaving 15 bases between them. CDR1 and CDR2 (germline): MNHEY, SMNVEV (reference sequence). The CDR3 extends over 14 amino acids.

This chain connects TRBV5-6 to TRBJ2-7; TRBD1 might be the D (6 bases). CDR1 and CDR2 from the germline V gene are SGHDT and YYEEEE. Trimming took 4 bases from V and 3 from J, leaving 11 bases between them. CDR3 length: 13 amino acids. The CDR3 region has the DNA TGTGCCAGCAGCCGGGACAACTTCTACGAGCAGTACTTC. Translated: CASSRDNFYEQYF.

The genes are TRBV6-5 and TRBJ2-1, with 9 positions matching TRBD2. The trim removed 1 base at V and 10 bases at J, leaving 11 bases unmatched. Germline assignment: CDR1 MNHEY and CDR2 SVGAGI. The CDR3 is made up of 16 amino acids. CDR3 coding DNA: TGTGCCAGCAGTTACTTTAGTGCTAGCGGGACAGAGGAGCAGTTCTTC. Protein sequence: CASSYFSASGTEEQFF.

The J gene is TRBJ2-1, the V gene TRBV11-2; TRBD2 aligns across 7 bases. The CDR3 is 14 residues long. Germline CDR1 SGHAT, CDR2 FQNNGV. V lost 5 bases to trimming and J lost 7 bases; unmatched junction nucleotides: 8. CDR3 loop: CASSGRGLMNEQFF. CDR3 sequence (DNA): TGTGCCAGCAGCGGAAGGGGACTAATGAATGAGCAGTTCTTC.

The J gene is TRBJ1-4, the V gene TRBV25-1; unclear D gene. The V end lost 2 bases, the J end lost 8 bases, and 12 bases lay between the germline ends. Germline V gives CDR1 MGHDK, CDR2 SYGVNS. The CDR3 is 14 amino acids. The CDR3 DNA sequence: TGTGCCAGCAGTGAAGGAGGTCCTCTGGAAAAACTGTTTTTT. Its protein product is CASSEGGPLEKLFF. Looking up the rest from reference TRBV25-1 and TRBJ1-4 gives the full variable domain: EADIYQTPRYLVIGTGKKITLECSQTMGHDKMYWYQQDPGMELHLIHYSYGVNSTEKGDLSSESTVSRIRTEHFPLTLESARPSHTSQYLCASSEGGPLEKLFFGSGTQLSVL.

The chain links TRBV6-4 to TRBJ2-1; TRBD1 might be the D (6 bases). V shed 5 bases and J shed 0 bases, with 8 bases lying between them. This CDR3 spans 14 amino acids. Looked up from germline, CDR1 is MRHNA and CDR2 is SNTAGT. CDR3 in DNA: TGTGCCAGCAGTACAGGGCTCTCCTACAATGAGCAGTTCTTC. This encodes CASSTGLSYNEQFF.

This chain links TRBV5-1 with TRBJ2-1, with TRBD1 identical over 7 bases. Unmatched junction bases numbered 6, after V lost 6 bases and J lost 6 bases. The CDR3 consists of 13 residues. CDR1 and CDR2 (germline): SGHRS, YFSETQ. CDR3 sequence (DNA): TGCGCCAGCACTCCAGCAGGGGGCAATGAGCAGTTCTTC. It specifies CASTPAGGNEQFF.

This chain joins TRBV19 and TRBJ2-7, with D unresolved. Germline CDR1 reads LNHDA; CDR2 reads SQIVND (reference sequence). This CDR3 contains 13 residues. Deletions cut 0 bases from V and 10 bases from J, with 13 bases between. This chain's CDR3 is CASSIDPSSDQYF. The CDR3 coding sequence is TGTGCCAGTAGTATAGATCCTTCGAGCGACCAGTACTTC. The whole variable domain, remainder taken from reference TRBV19 and TRBJ2-7, is DGGITQSPKYLFRKEGQNVTLSCEQNLNHDAMYWYRQDPGQGLRLIYYSQIVNDFQKGDIAEGYSVSREKKESFPLTVTSAQKNPTAFYLCASSIDPSSDQYFGPGTRLTVT.

The chain employs TRBV25-1 and TRBJ2-7; 11 bases are shared with TRBD2. The CDR3 loop spans 16 amino acids. Germline CDR1 is MGHDK and CDR2 is SYGVNS. Trimming removed 4 bases from V and 4 bases from J; junction bases left unmatched: 9. The CDR3 coding sequence is TGTGCCAGCAGTGGCCCGACTAGCGGGATGGCGTACGAGCAGTACTTC. This sequence encodes CASSGPTSGMAYEQYF.

This chain links TRBV7-8 with TRBJ2-6, with 14 bases lining up with TRBD2. Germline lookup yields CDR1 SGHVS and CDR2 FQNEAQ. V shed 3 bases, J shed 4 bases, and the junction held 11 bases outside the gene matches. The CDR3 runs to 20 residues. In nucleotides, the CDR3 is TGTGCCAGCAGCTTTAGGGGGACTAGCGGGAGAGTTACAGGGGCCAACGTCCTGACTTTC. It yields the protein CASSFRGTSGRVTGANVLTF.

V is TRBV7-9 and J is TRBJ2-5, with 14 positions matching TRBD2. CDR1 is SEHNR, CDR2 FQNEAQ, per germline (reference sequence). This CDR3 spans 15 amino acids. After removal of 4 bases from V and 5 bases from J, the junction contained 3 bases not matched to a gene. CDR3 sequence (DNA): TGTGCCAGCAGCTCAAGGACTAGCGGGAGGGAGACCCAGTACTTC. Protein sequence: CASSSRTSGRETQYF.

V usage is TRBV19 and J usage is TRBJ1-1; 9 bases agree with TRBD1. V lost 7 bases and J lost 1; bases outside the gene matches: 10. The CDR3 is 16 amino acids. Germline values: CDR1 LNHDA, CDR2 SQIVND (reference sequence). CDR3 region: CASTLAGTGWNTEAFF. The CDR3, as DNA: TGTGCCAGTACTCTGGCTGGGACAGGGTGGAACACTGAAGCTTTCTTT. Supplemented by reference TRBV19 and TRBJ1-1, the full variable domain reads DGGITQSPKYLFRKEGQNVTLSCEQNLNHDAMYWYRQDPGQGLRLIYYSQIVNDFQKGDIAEGYSVSREKKESFPLTVTSAQKNPTAFYLCASTLAGTGWNTEAFFGQGTRLTVV.

The chain uses TRBV7-9 and TRBJ2-1; D may be TRBD2 (5 bases). Germline V lookup: CDR1 SEHNR, CDR2 FQNEAQ (reference sequence). V lost 5 bases and J 3 bases, leaving 14 bases between the germline ends. This CDR3 has 15 amino acids. CDR3 coding DNA: TGTGCCAGCAGCCTACCTCGGAGCGGCTACAATGAGCAGTTCTTC. This sequence encodes CASSLPRSGYNEQFF.

The rearrangement uses TRBV5-1 and TRBJ2-7; TRBD2 is a possible D gene (5 bases). The V and J ends lost 0 bases and 4 bases respectively, with 14 bases between them. This CDR3 is 15 amino acids long. Looked up from germline, CDR1 is SGHRS and CDR2 is YFSETQ. CDR3 loop: CASSLDQRETYEQYF. CDR3 in DNA: TGCGCCAGCAGCTTGGACCAGAGGGAAACTTACGAGCAGTACTTC.

The chain couples TRBV6-5 to TRBJ2-7; 7 bases map to TRBD1. This CDR3 region has 14 residues. V gave up 7 bases and J gave up 2 bases; unmatched junction bases: 8. Looked up from germline, CDR1 is MNHEY and CDR2 is SVGAGI. This chain's CDR3 is CASTGQSFPYEQYF. The CDR3 region has the DNA TGTGCCAGCACGGGACAGTCCTTTCCCTACGAGCAGTACTTC.

The V call is TRBV28, the J call TRBJ2-4; D may be TRBD2 (6 bases). The CDR3 is 16 amino acids. From germline, CDR1 is MDHEN and CDR2 SYDVKM. Trimming took off 5 bases at V and 2 bases at J, with 16 bases between the two ends. CDR3 DNA sequence: TGTGCCAGCAGTATTGGAAGCGGGTGGACCAAAAACATTCAGTACTTC. Translating it yields CASSIGSGWTKNIQYF.

This chain uses TRBV7-2 with TRBJ2-5; 9 positions agree with TRBD2. The V gene end was trimmed by 1 base and the J gene end by 6 bases; junction bases not matched to a gene: 9. Looked up from germline, CDR1 is SGHTA and CDR2 is FQGNSA. The CDR3 runs to 16 residues. CDR3 coding DNA: TGTGCCAGCAGCTTAGTTGCGGGAGGGCCTGAGCAGACCCAGTACTTC. It yields the protein CASSLVAGGPEQTQYF.

V gene TRBV7-3 combines with J gene TRBJ2-3; TRBD2 matches at 7 bases. With 2 bases clipped from V and 2 bases from J, the junction kept 1 base outside the gene matches. CDR1 is SGHTA and CDR2 is FQGTGA in the germline V gene. The CDR3 is 14 amino acids. The CDR3 DNA is TGTGCCAGCAGCTTAGCGGGAGACACAGATACGCAGTATTTT. Its translation: CASSLAGDTDTQYF.